The 26 T cell receptor beta chains presented below share a single source sample, sequenced in a study of blood T cell repertoires in COVID-19 (dated by TCRdb to 2020 to 2022). Library preparation used the immunoSEQ multiplex PCR assay. TCRdb took this table from immuneACCESS and kept in-frame rearrangements with V and J called. Such tables lack part of the clones; where checked against another copy, unresolved V genes explain under half of the gap, and the rest is unexplained. Here the sample has about 57,000 clones; about 91% occur a single time. The ten largest clones represent 2% to 2.5% of the sample. Source material: peripheral blood. Source of these receptors: a man between 60 and 75 years old with acute or convalescent COVID-19.

The chain recombines TRBV6-2 or TRBV6-3 with TRBJ1-1; the D gene is possibly TRBD1 (6 bases). Trimming stripped 5 bases from V and 2 bases from J, with 12 bases between. The germline gives CDR1 MNHEY, CDR2 SVGEGT. The CDR3 has 14 residues. DNA for the CDR3: TGTGCCAGCAGTCCCAGGGACACCAACACTGAAGCTTTCTTT. Its translation is CASSPRDTNTEAFF.

The chain couples TRBV7-9 to TRBJ2-3, with 8 bases matching TRBD1. V trimming: 3 bases; J trimming: 2 bases; junction bases outside the gene matches: 4. Germline values: CDR1 SEHNR, CDR2 FQNEAQ (reference sequence). This CDR3 comprises 15 residues. The CDR3 is CASSFGQGNTDTQYF. DNA of the CDR3: TGTGCCAGCAGCTTCGGACAGGGAAACACAGATACGCAGTATTTT.

CDR3 nucleotides: TGTGCCAGCAGCTCAGGACAGAGTGGGAGCTCACCCCTCCACTTT. It translates to CASSSGQSGSSPLHF. The V gene is TRBV7-2, the J gene TRBJ1-6; D is possibly TRBD1 (6 bases). CDR3 length: 15 residues. The V end lost 4 bases, the J end lost 10 bases, and 17 bases lay between the germline ends. Germline CDR1 and CDR2: SGHTA and FQGNSA.

The V and J genes are TRBV6-4 and TRBJ2-4, with D tentatively TRBD1 (6 bases). CDR3 size: 16 residues. V was clipped by 3 bases and J by 4 bases, with 16 bases between them. The germline gives CDR1 MRHNA, CDR2 SNTAGT. CDR3 sequence: CASSEALGQGKNIQYF. DNA of the CDR3: TGTGCCAGCAGTGAAGCCCTAGGGCAGGGGAAAAACATTCAGTACTTC.

Here the CDR3 DNA reads TGTGCCAGCAGTCCAGGGATGGGTGGCTACACCTTC. Its protein product is CASSPGMGGYTF. This sequence joins TRBV7-2 and TRBJ1-2; a possible D gene is TRBD1 (5 bases). This CDR3 is 12 amino acids long. V was trimmed by 6 bases and J by 7 bases, leaving 12 bases between them. Germline loops: CDR1 SGHTA, CDR2 FQGNSA.

V gene TRBV11-3 combines with J gene TRBJ2-4; 8 bases map to TRBD1. Looked up from germline, CDR1 is SGHNT and CDR2 is YENEEA. This CDR3 is built from 16 residues. V lost 1 base, J lost 3 bases, and 5 bases stayed unmatched. CDR3 residues: CASSLGGTGGKNIQYF. The CDR3 bases are TGTGCCAGCAGCTTAGGGGGAACAGGGGGCAAAAACATTCAGTACTTC. The whole variable domain, filled in from reference TRBV11-3 and TRBJ2-4, reads EAGVVQSPRYKIIEKKQPVAFWCNPISGHNTLYWYLQNLGQGPELLIRYENEEAVDDSQLPKDRFSAERLKGVDSTLKIQPAELGDSAVYLCASSLGGTGGKNIQYFGAGTRLSVL.

Remarks on this clone: One end of the junction fails to match germline, which may point to a read error. J is TRBJ2-7 and V is TRBV27; 7 nucleotides align to TRBD2. The CDR3 is made up of 12 amino acids. From germline, CDR1 is MNHEY and CDR2 SMNVEV (reference sequence). The CDR3 spells CASNGGGYEQYF. DNA for the CDR3: TGTGCCAGCAATGGGGGGGGGTACGAGCAGTACTTT.

V is TRBV12-3 or TRBV12-4 and J is TRBJ1-5; TRBD1 is a possible D gene (6 bases). Deletions cut 6 bases from V and 9 bases from J, with 15 bases between. CDR3 length equals 13 residues. The CDR3 nucleotides are TGTGCCAGCAGGAGGACAGAGAATTCGCCCCAGCATTTT. Protein: CASRRTENSPQHF.

V usage is TRBV5-1 and J usage is TRBJ1-5, with TRBD1 identical over 11 bases. The CDR3 totals 17 residues. With V trimmed by 3 bases and J by 6 bases, 11 bases remained unmatched. Per germline, CDR1 SGHRS and CDR2 YFSETQ. The CDR3 DNA sequence: TGCGCCAGCAGCTACTATCCGGGACAGGGGGGAATTCAGCCCCAGCATTTT. Its protein product is CASSYYPGQGGIQPQHF.

The rearrangement uses TRBV29-1 and TRBJ1-1, with 7 bases identical to TRBD1. V trimming: 7 bases; J trimming: 4 bases; junction bases outside the gene matches: 9. CDR1 and CDR2 from the germline V gene are SQVTM and ANQGSEA. The CDR3 is made up of 13 amino acids. The chain's CDR3 is CSGSTGPSTEAFF. DNA for the CDR3: TGCAGCGGCTCGACAGGGCCGAGCACTGAAGCTTTCTTT.

The chain recombines TRBV6-4 with TRBJ1-1; TRBD1 matches 11 bases. Germline CDR1 MRHNA, CDR2 SNTAGT. Losses at the gene ends were 8 bases for V and 3 bases for J; bases not matched to a gene: 11. The length of the CDR3 is 16 residues. The CDR3, as DNA: TGTGCCAGCTCCCAAGGACAGGGGGCAGGGGACACTGAAGCTTTCTTT. This codes for CASSQGQGAGDTEAFF.

V usage is TRBV11-2 and J usage is TRBJ1-2; 10 nucleotides agree with TRBD1. The CDR3 is 15 amino acids. The V and J ends lost 5 bases and 7 bases, in that order; junction bases with no gene match: 10. The germline CDR1 and CDR2 sequences are SGHAT and FQNNGV. The CDR3 DNA follows: TGTGCCAGCAGCCTTCGAGGGACAGGGGATTCTGGCTACACCTTC. It specifies CASSLRGTGDSGYTF.

A word on this clone: The sample carries other DNA sequences with the same CDR3. V usage is TRBV19 and J usage is TRBJ2-3; 9 bases map to TRBD1. The CDR3 covers 14 residues. Looked up from germline, CDR1 is LNHDA and CDR2 is SQIVND (reference sequence). V lost 5 bases to trimming and J lost 3 bases; unmatched junction nucleotides: 3. The CDR3 nucleotides read TGTGCCAGTAGTCCAGGACAGGGGACAGATACGCAGTATTTT. Protein product: CASSPGQGTDTQYF.

The V gene is TRBV5-1, the J gene TRBJ2-7, with 9 bases identical to TRBD2. The V and J ends lost 3 bases and 6 bases, in that order; junction bases with no gene match: 13. Germline V gives CDR1 SGHRS, CDR2 YFSETQ. The CDR3 is 16 residues long. The CDR3 loop reads CASSSPLIAGVAEQYF. CDR3 DNA sequence: TGCGCCAGCAGCTCCCCCCTCATAGCGGGAGTGGCCGAGCAGTACTTC.

The DNA of the CDR3 is TGTGCCAGCAGCTTAGTTGGAGGGGTCTCGAGCCCTGAAGCTTTCTTT. Its translation: CASSLVGGVSSPEAFF. The chain combines TRBV7-9 with TRBJ1-1; tentative D call: TRBD1 (5 bases). Germline V gene sequence: CDR1 SEHNR, CDR2 FQNEAQ (reference sequence). This CDR3 is 16 amino acids long. V dropped 1 base and J dropped 6 bases, with 18 bases sitting between them.

The genes are TRBV6-5 and TRBJ1-5, with a possible D match to TRBD1 (5 bases). Trimming left V 7 bases short and J 2 bases short, with 15 bases between. Germline assignment: CDR1 MNHEY and CDR2 SVGAGI. This CDR3 has 15 residues. The chain's CDR3 is CASKEGQGRNQPQHF. The CDR3 coding sequence is TGTGCCAGCAAAGAAGGGCAGGGTCGCAATCAGCCCCAGCATTTT.

The genes are TRBV7-2 and TRBJ2-7, with 9 positions matching TRBD2. The CDR3 length is 17 residues. Trimming removed 4 bases from V and 6 bases from J; junction bases left unmatched: 16. Per germline, CDR1 SGHTA and CDR2 FQGNSA. The CDR3: CASSSDPVGAGGTEQYF. CDR3 nucleotide sequence: TGTGCCAGCAGCTCGGACCCCGTTGGAGCGGGAGGAACCGAGCAGTACTTC.

The rearrangement links TRBV7-2 to TRBJ2-5; no reliable D call. This CDR3 has 15 amino acids. The germline gives CDR1 SGHTA, CDR2 FQGNSA. V was pared by 1 base and J by 5 bases, with 14 bases between. CDR3 coding DNA: TGTGCCAGCAGCTTAGATACGGGTTCTGGGGAGACCCAGTACTTC. As protein: CASSLDTGSGETQYF.

The chain links TRBV3-1 (or the pseudogene TRBV3-2) to TRBJ2-5, with a weak D call TRBD2 (6 bases). Trimming shortened V by 4 bases and J by 1 base, and 22 bases separated the two germline ends. Germline-derived CDR1 and CDR2 are LGHDT and YNNKEL (reference sequence). The CDR3 consists of 18 residues. The CDR3 DNA reads as TGTGCCAGCAGCCTTGCCGCCGCGGGATCGACCGGCCAAGAGACCCAGTACTTC. Residues: CASSLAAAGSTGQETQYF.

The chain couples TRBV25-1 to TRBJ2-3, with 9 bases lining up with TRBD1. V lost 2 bases, J lost 1 base, and 1 base stayed unmatched. The CDR3 is 15 residues long. The germline V gene has CDR1 MGHDK and CDR2 SYGVNS. The CDR3 region is CASSEGDRGTDTQYF. CDR3 nucleotide sequence: TGTGCCAGCAGTGAAGGGGACAGGGGCACAGATACGCAGTATTTT.

This clone was found once. This chain uses TRBV4-3 with TRBJ2-7, with D maybe TRBD2 (7 bases). Germline CDR1 LGHNA, CDR2 YSLEER. This CDR3 contains 16 residues. V lost 0 bases, J lost 5 bases, and 17 bases lay in between. The CDR3 sequence is CASSQEGAGEGNEQYF. The DNA for the CDR3 is TGCGCCAGCAGCCAAGAGGGGGCAGGGGAGGGAAACGAGCAGTACTTC.

This chain uses TRBV28 with TRBJ1-3; D remains unclear. The CDR3 is 18 amino acids. Per the germline V gene, CDR1 is MDHEN and CDR2 is SYDVKM. The V gene lost 3 bases and the J gene lost 0 bases, with 18 bases spanning the gap. CDR3 coding DNA: TGTGCCAGCAGTTTGAGGGCCCCCATTGTAATCTCTGGAAACACCATATATTTT. This sequence encodes CASSLRAPIVISGNTIYF.

The V gene is TRBV9, the J gene TRBJ2-3, with D possibly matching TRBD2 (5 bases). The CDR3 runs 15 residues. Trimming stripped 1 base from V and 2 bases from J, with 11 bases between. Germline assignment: CDR1 SGDLS and CDR2 YYNGEE. The CDR3 protein is CASSVLASVTDTQYF. CDR3 DNA sequence: TGTGCCAGCAGCGTACTAGCCTCGGTCACAGATACGCAGTATTTT.

V usage is TRBV20-1 and J usage is TRBJ1-6; D is possibly TRBD1 (6 bases). CDR3 length: 19 amino acids. With 3 bases removed from V and 8 bases from J, the gap between germline ends came to 29 bases. Germline V lookup: CDR1 DFQATT, CDR2 SNEGSKA (reference sequence). Written as DNA, the CDR3 is TGCAGTGCTAGTCCGGCGGGGGCGGCGGTTCGGTGGCAGGATTCACCCCTCCACTTT. This codes for CSASPAGAAVRWQDSPLHF.

The chain joins TRBV12-3 or TRBV12-4 to TRBJ2-1, with a weak D call TRBD1 (6 bases). V gave up 8 bases and J gave up 3 bases, with 11 bases separating them. The CDR3 contains 13 residues. The DNA of the CDR3 is TGTGCCAGCGTTTTGGACAGCTACAATGAGCAGTTCTTC. It specifies CASVLDSYNEQFF.

This chain joins TRBV5-1 and TRBJ2-1; D gene unclear. V lost 6 bases, J lost 4 bases, and 11 bases lay in between. Germline V gene data show CDR1 as SGHRS and CDR2 as YFSETQ. The CDR3 consists of 13 residues. The CDR3 is CASTFETYNEQFF. The CDR3 DNA sequence: TGCGCCAGCACCTTCGAGACTTACAATGAGCAGTTCTTC.